This T cell receptor (beta chain) was profiled in a study of blood T cell repertoires in COVID-19. Study-level information: Samples taken during acute and convalescent COVID-19 were collected in the United States, Italy and Spain. Sample material is recorded as cDNA or gDNA derived from T cells, B-cell-depleted T cells, or PBMCs.

The ends were cut back, 4 bases at V and 1 base at J, with 12 bases in the middle. In germline, CDR1 is MDHEN, CDR2 SYDVKM. CDR3 length: 15 residues. In the study's own analysis: Nucleated cell counts were estimated from reference gene primer amplification. Profiled with immunoSEQ multiplex PCR; TCRdb holds only in-frame clones, not every one. V, J and clone size reflect that table, while D and trimming were determined from the DNA. The profile covers about 270,000 clones, with around 87% appearing a single time and over 2% taken by the ten largest. As regards this clone: The sample has other DNA sequences that encode this CDR3 too.

The sequencing sample was made of peripheral blood. This clonotype was sampled from a woman aged 50 to 60 with acute or convalescent COVID-19. The V and J genes are TRBV28 and TRBJ2-3; weak D call: TRBD2 (6 bases). Written as DNA, the CDR3 is TGTGCCAGCAGTTCTTGGCGGGGAGGCACAGATACGCAGTATTTT. Translated: CASSSWRGGTDTQYF.